The 20 T cell receptor beta chains listed next were all sequenced from one sample in a study of T cell responses to AZD1222 COVID-19 vaccine. Measured with immunoSEQ multiplex PCR; TCRdb has only the in-frame clones, and not every one. The repertoire includes some 100,000 clones, roughly nine tenths of them detected once, and roughly 4.7% sits in the top ten. This specimen was peripheral blood, taken on day 0 of AZD1222 vaccination. Source of these receptors: an adult in good health.

The chain couples TRBV29-1 to TRBJ2-2, with 10 bases aligning to TRBD1. Per germline, CDR1 SQVTM and CDR2 ANQGSEA. The CDR3 has 14 residues. V gave up 6 bases and J gave up 4 bases; unmatched junction bases: 5. The DNA of the CDR3 is TGCAGCGTCGATGACAGGGGGCGCACCGGGGAGCTGTTTTTT. It codes for CSVDDRGRTGELFF.

V gene TRBV3-1 (or the pseudogene TRBV3-2) combines with J gene TRBJ1-1; a weak D match, TRBD1 (5 bases). Trimming took 4 bases from V and 6 from J, leaving 18 bases between them. Looked up from germline, CDR1 is LGHDT and CDR2 is YNNKEL (reference sequence). The CDR3 runs 15 residues. The DNA for the CDR3 is TGTGCCAGCAGCCCTATGTTGCAGGGAGTAGCTGAAGCTTTCTTT. Encoded protein: CASSPMLQGVAEAFF.

The rearrangement joins TRBV3-1 (or the pseudogene TRBV3-2) to TRBJ1-5; D uncertain. This CDR3 has 16 residues. Germline lookup yields CDR1 LGHDT and CDR2 YNNKEL (reference sequence). V was trimmed by 5 bases and J by 1 base, leaving 15 bases between them. The DNA for the CDR3 is TGTGCCAGCAGCTCCGGGTCTCTGGGGAGCAATCAGCCCCAGCATTTT. It is translated as CASSSGSLGSNQPQHF.

V gene TRBV5-1 combines with J gene TRBJ2-7; TRBD2 matches 14 bases. V dropped 4 bases and J dropped 5; count of bases not matched to a gene: 17. Germline V lookup: CDR1 SGHRS, CDR2 YFSETQ. This CDR3 has 19 residues. Written as DNA, the CDR3 is TGCGCCAGCAGCAGGCGCGGACTAGCGGGGGGAGTTGGTCCGGACGAGCAGTACTTC. Amino acid sequence: CASSRRGLAGGVGPDEQYF.

This sequence joins TRBV12-3 or TRBV12-4 and TRBJ1-2, with D possibly matching TRBD1 (5 bases). CDR3 size: 13 residues. Trimming took off 9 bases at V and 8 bases at J, with 19 bases between the two ends. CDR3 residues: CASNRRGTQGYTF. The CDR3 DNA follows: TGTGCCAGTAATCGTAGAGGGACTCAAGGCTACACCTTC.

This sequence joins TRBV7-2 and TRBJ1-2; weak D call: TRBD1 (6 bases). The CDR3 runs to 15 residues. V shed 1 base and J shed 4 bases, with 13 bases lying between them. CDR1 is SGHTA, CDR2 FQGNSA, per germline. This CDR3 reads CASSLVSQGIYGYTF. CDR3 nucleotides: TGTGCCAGCAGCTTAGTATCACAGGGTATCTATGGCTACACCTTC.

V usage is TRBV27 and J usage is TRBJ1-1; tentatively, D is TRBD1 (6 bases). This CDR3 has 15 residues. Germline V lookup: CDR1 MNHEY, CDR2 SMNVEV (reference sequence). Trimming cost V 6 bases and J 0 bases, with 14 bases left between them. As DNA, the CDR3 is TGTGCCAGCAGACCTCAGGGGAATTTGAACACTGAAGCTTTCTTT. Its translation: CASRPQGNLNTEAFF.

The chain has TRBV28 and TRBJ2-7, with a weak D call TRBD2 (5 bases). Germline V gene sequence: CDR1 MDHEN, CDR2 SYDVKM. This CDR3 comprises 12 residues. V lost 7 bases and J lost 6, with 13 bases in between. This CDR3 reads CASTPGYGEQYF. CDR3 nucleotides: TGTGCCAGCACCCCGGGGTACGGCGAGCAGTACTTC.

This clone appeared a single time. V is TRBV11-2 and J is TRBJ2-2; no clear D. Trimming pared 1 base from V and 0 bases from J, leaving 6 bases between. Looked up from germline, CDR1 is SGHAT and CDR2 is FQNNGV. CDR3 size: 15 residues. The CDR3 loop is CASSLVGTNTGELFF. The CDR3, as DNA: TGTGCCAGCAGCTTAGTGGGTACGAACACCGGGGAGCTGTTTTTT.

The chain joins TRBV7-9 to TRBJ2-4; no definite D call. The CDR3 totals 15 residues. CDR1 and CDR2 from the germline V gene are SEHNR and FQNEAQ (reference sequence). Trimming shortened V by 1 base and J by 6 bases, and 13 bases separated the two germline ends. The CDR3 nucleotides are TGTGCCAGCAGCTTAGAGGTTCACGATGGAAACATTCAGTACTTC. Protein: CASSLEVHDGNIQYF. The complete variable domain, with remaining parts taken from reference TRBV7-9 and TRBJ2-4, reads DTGVSQNPRHKITKRGQNVTFRCDPISEHNRLYWYRQTLGQGPEFLTYFQNEAQLEKSRLLSDRFSAERPKGSFSTLEIQRTEQGDSAMYLCASSLEVHDGNIQYFGAGTRLSVL.

The DNA for the CDR3 is TGTGCCAGCAGTACGGGACAGGGCGTTGAAAAACTGTTTTTT. Amino acids: CASSTGQGVEKLFF. V is TRBV6-2 or TRBV6-3 and J is TRBJ1-4; 9 bases align to TRBD1. The junction had 5 bases not matched to a gene; V was cut back by 5 bases and J by 7 bases. CDR3 length: 14 amino acids. Germline V gene sequence: CDR1 MNHEY, CDR2 SVGEGT.

This sequence joins TRBV5-1 and TRBJ2-4; 8 bases fit TRBD1. Germline V gene sequence: CDR1 SGHRS, CDR2 YFSETQ. Germline trimming cut 1 base from V and 8 bases from J; bases unmatched to any gene: 2. The CDR3 covers 13 residues. In DNA, the CDR3 is TGCGCCAGCAGCTTGCAACAGGGGGACATTCAGTACTTC. Translated: CASSLQQGDIQYF.

The gene calls are TRBV7-2 and TRBJ1-4; TRBD1 matches at 8 bases. The CDR3 is 16 residues long. Trimming removed 5 bases from V and 3 bases from J; junction bases left unmatched: 8. The germline V gene has CDR1 SGHTA and CDR2 FQGNSA. CDR3 region: CASSKGTGASNEKLFF. Written as DNA, the CDR3 is TGTGCCAGCAGCAAAGGGACAGGCGCTTCTAATGAAAAACTGTTTTTT. Using reference TRBV7-2 and TRBJ1-4 for the parts outside the CDR3, the full variable domain is GAGVSQSPSNKVTEKGKDVELRCDPISGHTALYWYRQSLGQGLEFLIYFQGNSAPDKSGLPSDRFSAERTGGSVSTLTIQRTQQEDSAVYLCASSKGTGASNEKLFFGSGTQLSVL.

This chain joins TRBV28 and TRBJ1-1; D remains ambiguous. V was clipped by 2 bases and J by 2 bases, with 12 bases between them. Germline V gene data show CDR1 as MDHEN and CDR2 as SYDVKM. CDR3 size: 15 residues. The CDR3: CASSLIIGDNTEAFF. As DNA, the CDR3 is TGTGCCAGCAGTTTAATTATAGGAGACAACACTGAAGCTTTCTTT. The entire variable domain, with the rest obtained from reference TRBV28 and TRBJ1-1, is as follows: DVKVTQSSRYLVKRTGEKVFLECVQDMDHENMFWYRQDPGLGLRLIYFSYDVKMKEKGDIPEGYSVSREKKERFSLILESASTNQTSMYLCASSLIIGDNTEAFFGQGTRLTVV.

The chain has TRBV7-2 and TRBJ1-1; D unresolved. Deletions cut 4 bases from V and 8 bases from J, with 11 bases between. From germline, CDR1 is SGHTA and CDR2 FQGNSA. The CDR3 is 12 residues long. The CDR3 bases are TGTGCCAGCAGCTCTGCGACTCACGAAGCTTTCTTT. Residues: CASSSATHEAFF.

This chain joins TRBV6-5 and TRBJ1-2; 8 bases agree with TRBD1. CDR3 length equals 14 residues. Germline loops: CDR1 MNHEY, CDR2 SVGAGI. Losses at the gene ends were 7 bases for V and 8 bases for J; bases not matched to a gene: 12. CDR3 in amino acids: CASTTLDREGGYTF. In DNA form, the CDR3 reads TGTGCCAGCACCACCCTGGACAGGGAAGGAGGCTACACCTTC.

The chain links TRBV19 to TRBJ2-7; D gene ambiguous. The germline CDR1 and CDR2 sequences are LNHDA and SQIVND (reference sequence). V was cut by 3 bases and J by 2 bases, with 11 bases left in between. This CDR3 is built from 14 residues. The CDR3, as DNA: TGTGCCAGTAGTATGAGTTGGGTCCCCTACGAGCAGTACTTC. Protein: CASSMSWVPYEQYF.

This chain links TRBV5-4 with TRBJ2-3, with unresolved D. This CDR3 contains 15 residues. V was trimmed by 4 bases and J by 6 bases, leaving 18 bases between them. CDR1 is SGHNT and CDR2 is YYREEE in the germline V gene (reference sequence). CDR3 amino acids: CASSTALNPMDTQYF. CDR3 bases: TGTGCCAGCAGCACCGCCCTGAACCCTATGGATACGCAGTATTTT.

The genes are TRBV29-1 and TRBJ1-3, with a weak D call TRBD1 (5 bases). Deletions cut 0 bases from V and 8 bases from J, with 17 bases between. Per germline, CDR1 SQVTM and CDR2 ANQGSEA. CDR3 length: 15 amino acids. CDR3 residues: CSVEDRHIGGDTIYF. The DNA of the CDR3 is TGCAGCGTTGAAGATCGTCACATTGGGGGAGACACCATATATTTT.

The chain has TRBV7-6 and TRBJ2-2; D possibly corresponds to TRBD1 (5 bases). V was cut by 3 bases and J by 0 bases, with 14 bases left in between. This CDR3 has 17 residues. Germline V CDR1 and CDR2: SGHVS, FNYEAQ. The CDR3 DNA follows: TGTGCCAGCAGCTTGAAGGTCGTACAGGCGAACACCGGGGAGCTGTTTTTT. Its translation is CASSLKVVQANTGELFF.